The 28 T cell receptor beta chains given below trace back to one sample, sequenced in a study of T cells in Graves' hyperthyroidism and ophthalmopathy. Amplified regions were TCR beta CDR3 sequences from RNA transcripts. An initial round of RT-PCR targeting the TCR CDR3 relied on the HTBI primer set. Each CDR3 protein gets one entry after TCRdb re-called the multiplex PCR reads with MiXCR. The data contain more than 300,000 distinct CDR3 sequences, under 15% of them singletons. The material sequenced was blood. These receptors all stem from a woman younger than 35 with Graves' hyperthyroidism.

The V gene is TRBV25-1, the J gene TRBJ2-7; D call uncertain. V was cut by 5 bases and J by 3 bases, with 5 bases left in between. Germline V gene sequence: CDR1 MGHDK, CDR2 SYGVNS. The CDR3 loop spans 11 amino acids. CDR3 DNA sequence: TGTGCCAGCAGTAAACTCTACGAGCAGTACTTC. This encodes CASSKLYEQYF.

The rearrangement links TRBV12-3 or TRBV12-4 to TRBJ2-5; maybe TRBD1 (5 bases). With 3 bases removed from V and 1 base from J, the gap between germline ends came to 9 bases. The CDR3 extends over 14 amino acids. Here the CDR3 DNA reads TGTGCCAGCAGTTTTGGCACAGGCCAAGAGACCCAGTACTTC. Translated: CASSFGTGQETQYF.

This clonotype was seen more than once but under ten times. The chain has TRBV4-1 and TRBJ2-1; D remains ambiguous. The CDR3 totals 15 residues. From germline, CDR1 is MGHRA and CDR2 YSYEKL. The V gene lost 3 bases and the J gene lost 7 bases, with 16 bases spanning the gap. CDR3 bases: TGCGCCAGCAGCCAGGGCCTGGGGTACGGGAATGAGCAGTTCTTC. Amino acids: CASSQGLGYGNEQFF.

This clonotype came up a few times. The V call is TRBV4-1, the J call TRBJ2-2; D may be TRBD2 (6 bases). The CDR3 runs 15 residues. The germline CDR1 and CDR2 sequences are MGHRA and YSYEKL. V was cut by 0 bases and J by 1 base, with 6 bases left in between. The CDR3 protein is CASSQDSGNTGELFF. The CDR3, as DNA: TGCGCCAGCAGCCAAGATAGCGGGAACACCGGGGAGCTGTTTTTT.

The table lists this clonotype with many counts. The V call is TRBV6-1, the J call TRBJ2-2; TRBD2 aligns across 8 bases. Germline assignment: CDR1 MNHNS and CDR2 SASEGT. This CDR3 has 14 amino acids. Trimming removed 10 bases from V and 6 bases from J; junction bases left unmatched: 10. In DNA, the CDR3 is TGTGCCATTCGGCAACTAGCGGCGGCCGGGGAGCTGTTTTTT. This encodes CAIRQLAAAGELFF.

The chain combines TRBV9 with TRBJ2-7; 9 positions match TRBD2. The germline CDR1 and CDR2 sequences are SGDLS and YYNGEE. This CDR3 is built from 14 residues. Germline trimming cut 0 bases from V and 7 bases from J; bases unmatched to any gene: 5. The CDR3 reads CASSVGSGGREQYF. The CDR3 DNA reads TGTGCCAGCAGCGTAGGTAGCGGGGGTCGGGAGCAGTACTTC.

This clonotype was seen at least ten times. The chain couples TRBV27 to TRBJ1-3, with 8 positions matching TRBD1. J gave up 1 base and V 3 bases, and 2 bases lay outside the gene matches. CDR1 is MNHEY and CDR2 is SMNVEV in the germline V gene (reference sequence). CDR3 length: 15 residues. In DNA form, the CDR3 reads TGTGCCAGCAGTTTGACAGGGGCTTCTGGAAACACCATATATTTT. Its translation is CASSLTGASGNTIYF.

In its sample, this clonotype was seen many times. In DNA form, the CDR3 reads TGTGCCACCAGTGATTCGTGGGACAGCAAATACAATGAGCAGTTCTTC. Amino acids: CATSDSWDSKYNEQFF. V gene TRBV24-1 combines with J gene TRBJ2-1; TRBD1 aligns across 7 bases. From germline, CDR1 is KGHDR and CDR2 SFDVKD. J gave up 4 bases and V 2 bases, and 7 bases lay outside the gene matches. The CDR3 has 16 amino acids.

At least ten counts were recorded for this clonotype. The V gene is TRBV7-9, the J gene TRBJ1-5; unclear D gene. Germline-derived CDR1 and CDR2 are SEHNR and FQNEAQ (reference sequence). CDR3 length: 15 residues. V dropped 1 base and J dropped 4 bases, with 11 bases sitting between them. For the CDR3, the DNA is TGTGCCAGCAGCTTAGGGTTAGGCCCTAATCAGCCCCAGCATTTT. Translation gives CASSLGLGPNQPQHF. The entire variable domain, with the rest obtained from reference TRBV7-9 and TRBJ1-5, is as follows: DTGVSQNPRHKITKRGQNVTFRCDPISEHNRLYWYRQTLGQGPEFLTYFQNEAQLEKSRLLSDRFSAERPKGSFSTLEIQRTEQGDSAMYLCASSLGLGPNQPQHFGDGTRLSIL.

The sample holds a few counts of this clonotype. This rearrangement joins TRBV7-9 to TRBJ1-6; no firm D call. This CDR3 has 13 residues. The V end lost 5 bases, the J end lost 7 bases, and 9 bases lay between the germline ends. The germline gives CDR1 SEHNR, CDR2 FQNEAQ (reference sequence). The CDR3 spells CASSTAPNSPLHF. The CDR3 region has the DNA TGTGCCAGCAGCACCGCCCCGAATTCACCCCTCCACTTT.

This clonotype has just a few counts. The chain uses TRBV10-1 and TRBJ2-3; the D gene is possibly TRBD1 (6 bases). The CDR3 sequence is 15 residues long. Trimming removed 4 bases at V and 6 bases at J, with 17 bases between. Germline CDR1 WNHNN, CDR2 SYGVQD (reference sequence). CDR3 in DNA: TGCGCCAGCAGTGTAGTGGCAGGGGCAGCGGATACGCAGTATTTT. Its translation is CASSVVAGAADTQYF.

This clonotype came up many times. The chain joins TRBV6-7 to TRBJ1-1; a weak D match, TRBD1 (5 bases). TRBV6-7 is reported as an ORF; its role is uncertain. Trimming took off 6 bases at V and 3 bases at J, with 17 bases between the two ends. The CDR3 consists of 15 residues. Here the CDR3 DNA reads TGTGCCAGCAGGAACGGCAGCCGGGGGGACACTGAAGCTTTCTTT. This encodes CASRNGSRGDTEAFF.

Many counts were recorded for this clonotype. The chain is built from TRBV11-1 and TRBJ2-5; a possible D gene is TRBD1 (5 bases). Germline V gene data show CDR1 as SGHAT and CDR2 as FQDESV (reference sequence). V was cut by 1 base and J by 5 bases, with 14 bases left in between. This CDR3 has 15 amino acids. The CDR3 DNA reads as TGTGCCAGCAGCTTAGGGCAGGGCCTTGGGGAGACCCAGTACTTC. Translating gives CASSLGQGLGETQYF.

The chain carries TRBV10-1 and TRBJ2-3, with 7 positions matching TRBD1. The V gene's germline CDR1 is WNHNN and CDR2 SYGVQD (reference sequence). With V trimmed by 3 bases and J by 6 bases, 6 bases remained unmatched. The CDR3 extends over 14 amino acids. CDR3 in amino acids: CASSEFRGPDTQYF. CDR3 coding DNA: TGCGCCAGCAGTGAATTTAGGGGGCCGGATACGCAGTATTTT.

This clonotype was counted a few times. This may be a read error, as it is one base from a much larger clone. CDR3 DNA: TGTGCCAGCAATGGACTAGCGGGAAATGAGCAGCTCTTC. Translated: CASNGLAGNEQLF. The chain couples TRBV2 to TRBJ2-1; 12 positions match TRBD2. The CDR3 extends over 13 amino acids. CDR1 SNHLY and CDR2 FYNNEI come from the germline V gene.

Only a few counts were recorded for this clonotype. The rearrangement uses TRBV4-3 and TRBJ2-2; maybe TRBD2 (5 bases). Trimming shortened V by 2 bases and J by 0 bases, and 16 bases separated the two germline ends. CDR1 is LGHNA, CDR2 YSLEER, per germline. This CDR3 spans 18 amino acids. CDR3 coding DNA: TGCGCCAGCAGCCAATCCGTCGGTAGCGAAGCGAACACCGGGGAGCTGTTTTTT. As protein: CASSQSVGSEANTGELFF.

The chain carries TRBV9 and TRBJ2-5, with D perhaps assigned TRBD1 or TRBD2 (5 bases each). Germline V gene data show CDR1 as SGDLS and CDR2 as YYNGEE. V was clipped by 5 bases and J by 2 bases, with 22 bases between them. CDR3 length equals 17 residues. CDR3 nucleotide sequence: TGTGCCAGCAGTGGGACCGCCAAAGCGAGATCTCAAGAGACCCAGTACTTC. This translates into CASSGTAKARSQETQYF.

This clonotype has a handful of counts. J is TRBJ2-1 and V is TRBV29-1; possible D gene TRBD1, 5 bases. V dropped 1 base and J dropped 10 bases, with 11 bases sitting between them. The CDR3 spans 12 residues. Per the germline V gene, CDR1 is SQVTM and CDR2 is ANQGSEA. The CDR3 protein is CSVEARQQEQFF. The DNA of the CDR3 is TGCAGCGTTGAAGCCCGACAGCAAGAGCAGTTCTTC.

This clonotype occurred a few times. The V gene is TRBV29-1, the J gene TRBJ2-2; the D gene is possibly TRBD2 (5 bases). The germline V gene has CDR1 SQVTM and CDR2 ANQGSEA. CDR3 size: 12 residues. V lost 7 bases and J lost 4, with 10 bases in between. CDR3 loop: CSATAGTGELFF. The CDR3 nucleotides read TGCAGCGCTACCGCGGGCACCGGGGAGCTGTTTTTT.

The rearrangement links TRBV5-4 to TRBJ2-3; D is uncertain. The CDR3 sequence is 15 residues long. Germline V lookup: CDR1 SGHNT, CDR2 YYREEE (reference sequence). V lost 1 base, J lost 1 base, and 10 bases lay in between. The chain's CDR3 is CASSLLDPGTDTQYF. Written as DNA, the CDR3 is TGTGCCAGCAGCTTGCTGGATCCGGGCACAGATACGCAGTATTTT.

This chain connects TRBV11-3 to TRBJ1-3, with 7 bases matching TRBD1. Germline-derived CDR1 and CDR2 are SGHNT and YENEEA. V shed 0 bases, J shed 4 bases, and the junction held 3 bases outside the gene matches. This CDR3 contains 15 residues. CDR3 in amino acids: CASSLEGGLGNTIYF. CDR3 nucleotides: TGTGCCAGCAGCTTAGAAGGGGGCCTCGGAAACACCATATATTTT.

This clonotype appeared many times. The rearrangement joins TRBV20-1 to TRBJ1-4; TRBD1 is a possible D gene (5 bases). The CDR3 covers 14 residues. Germline CDR1 reads DFQATT; CDR2 reads SNEGSKA (reference sequence). The V end lost 3 bases, the J end lost 0 bases, and 8 bases lay between the germline ends. In DNA, the CDR3 is TGCAGTGCTAGTGACAGTTCAACTAATGAAAAACTGTTTTTT. It encodes CSASDSSTNEKLFF.

This clonotype was picked up many times. The CDR3 sequence is CASSQMGGGFYEQYF. The CDR3 DNA reads as TGCGCCAGCAGCCAAATGGGCGGGGGATTCTACGAGCAGTACTTC. The chain is built from TRBV4-1 and TRBJ2-7; 7 positions agree with TRBD2. Trimming cost V 2 bases and J 3 bases; bases outside gene matches: 7. The CDR3 spans 15 residues. The germline gives CDR1 MGHRA, CDR2 YSYEKL.

The V gene is TRBV28, the J gene TRBJ2-6, with D hard to call. Trimming took 8 bases from V and 0 from J, leaving 8 bases between them. From germline, CDR1 is MDHEN and CDR2 SYDVKM. The CDR3 length is 14 residues. The CDR3 sequence is CASGQSSGANVLTF. DNA for the CDR3: TGTGCCAGCGGGCAGAGCTCTGGGGCCAACGTCCTGACTTTC.

This clonotype was seen repeatedly, ten times or more. This rearrangement joins TRBV20-1 to TRBJ1-5; unclear D gene. The germline CDR1 and CDR2 sequences are DFQATT and SNEGSKA (reference sequence). This CDR3 is built from 14 residues. The V gene lost 2 bases and the J gene lost 1 base, with 9 bases spanning the gap. For the CDR3, the DNA is TGCAGTGCTAGACAGGTTCTCAGCAATCAGCCCCAGCATTTT. Amino acid sequence: CSARQVLSNQPQHF.

This clonotype has more than one count but fewer than ten. A read error is likely, as this CDR3 ends without the conserved phenylalanine or tryptophan. The gene calls are TRBV20-1 and TRBJ1-1; no clear D gene. The CDR3 extends over 15 amino acids. Germline V gives CDR1 DFQATT, CDR2 SNEGSKA (reference sequence). V lost 6 bases, J lost 2 bases, and 19 bases lay in between. The CDR3 protein is CSATFIGGHNTEAFS. The DNA for the CDR3 is TGCAGTGCCACATTCATCGGAGGTCATAACACTGAAGCTTTCTCT.

This clonotype was seen many times. The CDR3 reads CASSLGTGNGNQPQHF. CDR3 in DNA: TGTGCCAGCAGCTTAGGGACAGGGAATGGCAATCAGCCCCAGCATTTT. This chain links TRBV7-8 with TRBJ1-5; 8 bases align to TRBD1. Germline CDR1 and CDR2: SGHVS and FQNEAQ. This CDR3 is 16 amino acids long. V lost 1 base, J lost 2 bases, and 4 bases stayed unmatched.

This clonotype has at least ten counts. The J gene is TRBJ2-1, the V gene TRBV20-1; 13 bases are shared with TRBD2. The CDR3 spans 15 residues. CDR1 is DFQATT and CDR2 is SNEGSKA in the germline V gene (reference sequence). Germline trimming cut 3 bases from V and 4 bases from J; bases unmatched to any gene: 3. DNA of the CDR3: TGCAGTGCTAGGGGGGGACTAGCGGGGTACAATGAGCAGTTCTTC. Translating it yields CSARGGLAGYNEQFF.